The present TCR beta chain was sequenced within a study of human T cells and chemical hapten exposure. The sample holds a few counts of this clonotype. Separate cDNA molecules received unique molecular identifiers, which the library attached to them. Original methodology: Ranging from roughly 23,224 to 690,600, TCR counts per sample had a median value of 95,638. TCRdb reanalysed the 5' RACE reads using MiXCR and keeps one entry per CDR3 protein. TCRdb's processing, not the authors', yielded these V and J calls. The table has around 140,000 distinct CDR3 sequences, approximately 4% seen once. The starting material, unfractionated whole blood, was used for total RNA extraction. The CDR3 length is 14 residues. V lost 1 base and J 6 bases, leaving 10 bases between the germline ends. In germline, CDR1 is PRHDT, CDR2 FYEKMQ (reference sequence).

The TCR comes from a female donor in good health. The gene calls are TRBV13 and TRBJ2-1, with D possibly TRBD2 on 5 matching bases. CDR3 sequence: CASSLELGSNEQFF. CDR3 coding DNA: TGTGCCAGCAGCTTAGAACTAGGTAGCAATGAGCAGTTCTTC. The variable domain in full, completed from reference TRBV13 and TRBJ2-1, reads AAGVIQSPRHLIKEKRETATLKCYPIPRHDTVYWYQQGPGQDPQFLISFYEKMQSDKGSIPDRFSAQQFSDYHSELNMSSLELGDSALYFCASSLELGSNEQFFGPGTRLTVL.